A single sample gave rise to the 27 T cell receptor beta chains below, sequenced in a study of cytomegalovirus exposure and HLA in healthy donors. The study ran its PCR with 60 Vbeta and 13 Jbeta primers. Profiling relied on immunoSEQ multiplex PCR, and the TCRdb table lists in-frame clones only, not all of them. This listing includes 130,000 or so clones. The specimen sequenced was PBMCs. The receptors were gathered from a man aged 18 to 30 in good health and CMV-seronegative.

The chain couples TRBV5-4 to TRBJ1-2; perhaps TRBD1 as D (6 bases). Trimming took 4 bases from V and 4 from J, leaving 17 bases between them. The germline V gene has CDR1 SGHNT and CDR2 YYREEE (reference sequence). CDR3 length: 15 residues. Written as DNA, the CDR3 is TGTGCCAGCAGCCCCTTGGGGCGGGGGCTCTATGGCTACACCTTC. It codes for CASSPLGRGLYGYTF.

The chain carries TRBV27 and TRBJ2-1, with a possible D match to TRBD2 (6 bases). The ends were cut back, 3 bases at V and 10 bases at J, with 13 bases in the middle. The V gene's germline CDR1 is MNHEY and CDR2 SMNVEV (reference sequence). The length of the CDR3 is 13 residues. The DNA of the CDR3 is TGTGCCAGCAGTTTCAGACTAGTTAGAGAGCAGTTCTTC. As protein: CASSFRLVREQFF.

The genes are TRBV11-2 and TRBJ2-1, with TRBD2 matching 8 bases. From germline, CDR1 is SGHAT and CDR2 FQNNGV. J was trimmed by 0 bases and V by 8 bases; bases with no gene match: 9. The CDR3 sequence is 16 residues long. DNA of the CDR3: TGTGCCAGCCGGAGTTTAGCGGGAAGCTCCTACAATGAGCAGTTCTTC. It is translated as CASRSLAGSSYNEQFF.

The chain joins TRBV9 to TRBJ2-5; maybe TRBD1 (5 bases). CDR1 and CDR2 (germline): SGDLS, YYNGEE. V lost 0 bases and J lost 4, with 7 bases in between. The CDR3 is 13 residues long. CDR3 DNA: TGTGCCAGCAGCGTAGCAGGGTTAGAGACCCAGTACTTC. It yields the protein CASSVAGLETQYF.

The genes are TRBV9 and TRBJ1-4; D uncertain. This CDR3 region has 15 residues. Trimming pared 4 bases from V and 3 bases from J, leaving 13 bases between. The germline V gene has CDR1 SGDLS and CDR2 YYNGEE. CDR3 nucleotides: TGTGCCAGCAGCCCGACCCCTCGGGCTAATGAAAAACTGTTTTTT. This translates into CASSPTPRANEKLFF.

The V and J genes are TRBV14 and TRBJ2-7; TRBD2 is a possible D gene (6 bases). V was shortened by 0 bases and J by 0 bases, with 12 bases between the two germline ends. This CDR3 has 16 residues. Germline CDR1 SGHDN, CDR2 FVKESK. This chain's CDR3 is CASSQDQGLLSYEQYF. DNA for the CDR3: TGTGCCAGCAGCCAAGATCAGGGACTTCTCTCCTACGAGCAGTACTTC.

The CDR3 region is CASSQDWNRGTEAFF. The CDR3 DNA reads as TGCGCCAGCAGCCAAGACTGGAACAGGGGAACTGAAGCTTTCTTT. V gene TRBV4-3 combines with J gene TRBJ1-1; 7 nucleotides agree with TRBD1. Germline values: CDR1 LGHNA, CDR2 YSLEER. The CDR3 length is 15 residues. Germline trimming cut 0 bases from V and 5 bases from J; bases unmatched to any gene: 6.

The CDR3 DNA sequence: TGTGCCAGCAGCCACCCGAGCAATGAGCAGTTCTTC. As protein: CASSHPSNEQFF. The J gene is TRBJ2-1, the V gene TRBV7-2; D is unclear. Germline loops: CDR1 SGHTA, CDR2 FQGNSA. This CDR3 is built from 12 residues. Trimming left V 5 bases short and J 6 bases short, with 8 bases between.

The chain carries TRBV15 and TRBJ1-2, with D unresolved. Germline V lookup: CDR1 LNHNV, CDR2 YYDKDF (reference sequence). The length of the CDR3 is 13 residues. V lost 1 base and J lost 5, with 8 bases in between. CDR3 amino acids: CATSRVAEYGYTF. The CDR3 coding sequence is TGTGCCACCAGCAGAGTAGCAGAGTATGGCTACACCTTC.

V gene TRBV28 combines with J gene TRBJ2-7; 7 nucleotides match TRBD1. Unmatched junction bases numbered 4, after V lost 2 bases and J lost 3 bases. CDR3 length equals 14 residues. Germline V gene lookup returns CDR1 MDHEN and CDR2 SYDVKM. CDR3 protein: CASSLRDSYYEQYF. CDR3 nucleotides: TGTGCCAGCAGTTTACGGGACAGCTACTACGAGCAGTACTTC.

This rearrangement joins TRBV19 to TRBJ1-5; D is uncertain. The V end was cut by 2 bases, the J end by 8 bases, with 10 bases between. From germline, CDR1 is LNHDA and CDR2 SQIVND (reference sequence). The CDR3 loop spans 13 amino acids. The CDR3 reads CASSIQVAEPQHF. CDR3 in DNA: TGTGCCAGTAGTATACAGGTGGCAGAGCCCCAGCATTTT.

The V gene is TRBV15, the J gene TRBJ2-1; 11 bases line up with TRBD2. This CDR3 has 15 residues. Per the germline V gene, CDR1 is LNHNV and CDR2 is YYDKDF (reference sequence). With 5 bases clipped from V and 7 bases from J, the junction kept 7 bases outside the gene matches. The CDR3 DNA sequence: TGTGCCACCAGCTTTTCACTAGCGGGAGTGAATGAGCAGTTCTTC. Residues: CATSFSLAGVNEQFF.

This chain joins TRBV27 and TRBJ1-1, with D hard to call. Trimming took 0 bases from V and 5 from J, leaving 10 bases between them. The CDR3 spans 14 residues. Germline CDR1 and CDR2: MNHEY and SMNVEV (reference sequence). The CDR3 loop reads CASSLSKRWTEAFF. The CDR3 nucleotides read TGTGCCAGCAGTTTATCGAAGAGGTGGACTGAAGCTTTCTTT.

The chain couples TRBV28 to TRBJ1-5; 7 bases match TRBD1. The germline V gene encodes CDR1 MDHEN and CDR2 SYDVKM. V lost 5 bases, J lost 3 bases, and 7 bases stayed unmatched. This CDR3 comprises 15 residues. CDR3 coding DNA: TGTGCCAGCAGTCCAATCGACAGGGACAATCAGCCCCAGCATTTT. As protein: CASSPIDRDNQPQHF.

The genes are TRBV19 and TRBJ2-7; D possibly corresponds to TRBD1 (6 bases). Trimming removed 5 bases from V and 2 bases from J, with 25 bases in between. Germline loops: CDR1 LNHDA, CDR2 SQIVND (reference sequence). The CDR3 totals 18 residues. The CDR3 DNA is TGTGCCAGTAGTGTAACAGACAGGATCCAAAATCTTACCTACGAGCAGTACTTC. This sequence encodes CASSVTDRIQNLTYEQYF.

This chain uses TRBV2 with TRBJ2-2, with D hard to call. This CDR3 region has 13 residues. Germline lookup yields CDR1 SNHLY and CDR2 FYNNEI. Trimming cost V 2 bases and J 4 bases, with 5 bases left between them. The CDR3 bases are TGTGCCAGCAGTGAATCGCGCACCGGGGAGCTGTTTTTT. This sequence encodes CASSESRTGELFF.

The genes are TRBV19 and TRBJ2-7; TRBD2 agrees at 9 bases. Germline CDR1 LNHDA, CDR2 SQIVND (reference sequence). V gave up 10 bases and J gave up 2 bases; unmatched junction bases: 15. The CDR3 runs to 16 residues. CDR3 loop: CATSRGGREGTYEQYF. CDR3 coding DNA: TGTGCCACCTCCCGAGGGGGGCGGGAGGGCACCTACGAGCAGTACTTC.

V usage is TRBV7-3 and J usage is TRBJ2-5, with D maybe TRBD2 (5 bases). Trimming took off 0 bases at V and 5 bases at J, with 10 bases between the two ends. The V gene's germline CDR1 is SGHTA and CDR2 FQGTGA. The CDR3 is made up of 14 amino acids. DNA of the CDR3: TGTGCCAGCAGCTTAACGTCAAGGGAGGAGACCCAGTACTTC. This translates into CASSLTSREETQYF.

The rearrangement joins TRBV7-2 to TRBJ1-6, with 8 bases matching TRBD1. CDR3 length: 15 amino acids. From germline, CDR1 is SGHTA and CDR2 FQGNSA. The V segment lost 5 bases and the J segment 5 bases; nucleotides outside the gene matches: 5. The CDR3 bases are TGTGCCAGCAGCCGCCGGACAGGGAATAATTCACCCCTCCACTTT. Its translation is CASSRRTGNNSPLHF.

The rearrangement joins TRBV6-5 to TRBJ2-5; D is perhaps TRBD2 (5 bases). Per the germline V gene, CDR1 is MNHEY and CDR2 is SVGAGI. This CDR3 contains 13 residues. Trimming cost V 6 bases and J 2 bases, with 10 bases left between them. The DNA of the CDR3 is TGTGCCAGCAGCCGGGGTTGGCAAGAGACCCAGTACTTC. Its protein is CASSRGWQETQYF.

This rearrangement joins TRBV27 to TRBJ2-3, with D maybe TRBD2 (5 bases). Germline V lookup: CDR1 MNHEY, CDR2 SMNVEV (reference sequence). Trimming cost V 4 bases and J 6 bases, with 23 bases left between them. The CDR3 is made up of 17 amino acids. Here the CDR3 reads CASSSPIRGSGVDTQYF. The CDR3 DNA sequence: TGTGCCAGCAGTTCTCCGATAAGAGGGTCAGGTGTGGATACGCAGTATTTT.

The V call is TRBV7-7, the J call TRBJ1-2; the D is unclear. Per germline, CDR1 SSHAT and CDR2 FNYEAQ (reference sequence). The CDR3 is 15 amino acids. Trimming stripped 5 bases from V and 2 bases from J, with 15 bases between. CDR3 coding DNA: TGTGCCAGCAGCCCCATCGCTGAGATAAACTATGGCTACACCTTC. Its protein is CASSPIAEINYGYTF.

The CDR3 reads CASSNNRVETQYF. The CDR3 nucleotides read TGTGCCAGTAGTAATAACAGGGTTGAGACCCAGTACTTC. J is TRBJ2-5 and V is TRBV19, with D possibly matching TRBD1 (6 bases). The ends were cut back, 4 bases at V and 5 bases at J, with 11 bases in the middle. The CDR3 has 13 amino acids. Germline CDR1 LNHDA, CDR2 SQIVND (reference sequence).

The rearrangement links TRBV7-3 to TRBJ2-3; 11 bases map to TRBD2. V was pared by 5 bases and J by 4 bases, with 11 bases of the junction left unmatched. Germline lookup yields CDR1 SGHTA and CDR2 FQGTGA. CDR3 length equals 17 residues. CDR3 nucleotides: TGTGCCAGCAGCACAAGGGAACTAGCGGGGGAGTCAGATACGCAGTATTTT. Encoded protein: CASSTRELAGESDTQYF.

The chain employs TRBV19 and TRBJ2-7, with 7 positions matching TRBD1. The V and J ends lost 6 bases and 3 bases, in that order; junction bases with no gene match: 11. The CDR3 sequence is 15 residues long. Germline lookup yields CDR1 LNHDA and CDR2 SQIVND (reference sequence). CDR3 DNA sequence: TGTGCCAGTAGCCTCGCCTCCGGGACAGACTACGAGCAGTACTTC. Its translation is CASSLASGTDYEQYF.

The CDR3 DNA sequence: TGTGCCAGCAGCCCGCGGACAGACGGAGACACCATATATTTT. Its translation: CASSPRTDGDTIYF. The V gene is TRBV7-2, the J gene TRBJ1-3; possible D gene TRBD1, 6 bases. V lost 5 bases, J lost 8 bases, and 16 bases lay in between. CDR1 SGHTA and CDR2 FQGNSA come from the germline V gene. The CDR3 has 14 amino acids.

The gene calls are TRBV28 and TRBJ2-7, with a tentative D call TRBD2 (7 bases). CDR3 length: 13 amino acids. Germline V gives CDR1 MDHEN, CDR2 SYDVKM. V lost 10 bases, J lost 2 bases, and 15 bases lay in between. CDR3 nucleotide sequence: TGTGCCACCATTGGGGAGGGGGCCTACGAGCAGTACTTC. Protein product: CATIGEGAYEQYF.